This T cell receptor (beta chain) was observed in a study of blood T cells in healthy people across ages. Study context: About one barcoded TCR beta cDNA was captured per two T cells.

The CDR3 sequence is 15 residues long. Losses at the gene ends were 5 bases for V and 5 bases for J; bases not matched to a gene: 10. Germline CDR1 reads LNHNV; CDR2 reads YYDKDF (reference sequence). Study-wide findings and caveats: PBMCs left unsorted prevented a conclusive naive versus antigen-experienced comparison. The CMV status of each donor remained undetermined, and this could have confounded shifts in expanded clonotypes.

A J-beta primer mix and a sample-barcoded 5' primer were used in a second PCR of about 7 to 11 cycles. Every cDNA molecule bore a tag from a template-switch adaptor containing 12 random nucleotides. TCRdb redid the calling of the 5' RACE reads with MiXCR, one entry per CDR3 protein. The table has hundreds of thousands of distinct CDR3 sequences, over 45% seen once; the top ten hold around 20%. As to this clonotype: Its antigen is not known.

The receptor was isolated from a man aged 25-45 years in good health. The V and J genes are TRBV15 and TRBJ2-5, with TRBD1 identical over 8 bases. Sequenced material: blood. CDR3 nucleotide sequence: TGTGCCACCAGCCCCCCGGGACAGGTGATGGAGACCCAGTACTTC. Amino acid sequence: CATSPPGQVMETQYF.